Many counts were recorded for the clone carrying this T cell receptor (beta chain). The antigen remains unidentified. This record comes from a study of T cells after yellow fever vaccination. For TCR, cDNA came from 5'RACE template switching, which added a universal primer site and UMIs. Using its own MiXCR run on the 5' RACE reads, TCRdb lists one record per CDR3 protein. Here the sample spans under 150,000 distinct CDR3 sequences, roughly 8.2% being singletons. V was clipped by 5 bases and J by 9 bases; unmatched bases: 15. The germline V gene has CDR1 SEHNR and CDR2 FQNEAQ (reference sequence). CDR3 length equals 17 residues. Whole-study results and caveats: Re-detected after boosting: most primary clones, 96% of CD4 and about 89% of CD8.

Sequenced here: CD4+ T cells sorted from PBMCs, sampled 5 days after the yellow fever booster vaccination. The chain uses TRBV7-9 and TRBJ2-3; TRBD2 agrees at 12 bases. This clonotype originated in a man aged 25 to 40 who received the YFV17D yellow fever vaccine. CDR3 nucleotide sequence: TGTGCCAGCAGCCCTTCGTCGGGACTAGCGGGTAGGGGGACGCAGTATTTT. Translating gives CASSPSSGLAGRGTQYF.